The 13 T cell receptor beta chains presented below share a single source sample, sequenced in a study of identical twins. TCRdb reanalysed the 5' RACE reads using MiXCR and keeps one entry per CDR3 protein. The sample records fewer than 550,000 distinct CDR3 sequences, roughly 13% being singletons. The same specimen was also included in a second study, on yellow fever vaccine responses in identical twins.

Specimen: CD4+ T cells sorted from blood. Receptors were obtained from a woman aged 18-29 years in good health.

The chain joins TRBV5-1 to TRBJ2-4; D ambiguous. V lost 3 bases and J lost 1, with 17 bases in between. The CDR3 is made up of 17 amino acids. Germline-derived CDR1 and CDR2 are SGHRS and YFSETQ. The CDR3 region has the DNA TGCGCCAGCAGCTCGGACCTGGGCGGAGCGGCCAAAAACATTCAGTACTTC. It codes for CASSSDLGGAAKNIQYF.

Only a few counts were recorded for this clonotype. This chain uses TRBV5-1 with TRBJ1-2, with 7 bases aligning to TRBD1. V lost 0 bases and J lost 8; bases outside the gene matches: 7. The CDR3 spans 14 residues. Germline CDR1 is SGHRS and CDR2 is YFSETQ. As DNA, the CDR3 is TGCGCCAGCAGCTTGGCCGTTACAGGGGTCGGCTACACCTTC. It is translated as CASSLAVTGVGYTF.

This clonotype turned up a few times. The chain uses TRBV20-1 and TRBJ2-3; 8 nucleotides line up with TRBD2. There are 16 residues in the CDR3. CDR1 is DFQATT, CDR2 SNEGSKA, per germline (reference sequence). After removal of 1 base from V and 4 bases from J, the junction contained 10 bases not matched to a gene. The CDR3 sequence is CSARVGLAGLADTQYF. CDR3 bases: TGCAGTGCTAGAGTAGGGCTAGCGGGTCTCGCAGATACGCAGTATTTT.

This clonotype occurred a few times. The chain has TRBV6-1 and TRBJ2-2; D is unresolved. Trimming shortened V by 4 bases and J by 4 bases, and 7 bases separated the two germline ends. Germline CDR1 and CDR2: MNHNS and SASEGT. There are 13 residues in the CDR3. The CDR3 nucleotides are TGTGCCAGCAGTGGGCAGGCCACCGGGGAGCTGTTTTTT. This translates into CASSGQATGELFF.

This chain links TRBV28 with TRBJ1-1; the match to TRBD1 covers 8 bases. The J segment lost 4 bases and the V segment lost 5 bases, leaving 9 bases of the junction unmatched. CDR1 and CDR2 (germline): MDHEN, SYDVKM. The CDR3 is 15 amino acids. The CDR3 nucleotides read TGTGCCAGCAGTCCTGGGACAGGTGGGTCCACTGAAGCTTTCTTT. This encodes CASSPGTGGSTEAFF. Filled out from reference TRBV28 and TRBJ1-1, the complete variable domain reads DVKVTQSSRYLVKRTGEKVFLECVQDMDHENMFWYRQDPGLGLRLIYFSYDVKMKEKGDIPEGYSVSREKKERFSLILESASTNQTSMYLCASSPGTGGSTEAFFGQGTRLTVV.

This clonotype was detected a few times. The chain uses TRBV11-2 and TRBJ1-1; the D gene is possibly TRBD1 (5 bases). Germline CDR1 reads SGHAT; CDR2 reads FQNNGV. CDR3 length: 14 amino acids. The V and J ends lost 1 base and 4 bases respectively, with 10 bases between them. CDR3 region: CASSLVAGPTEAFF. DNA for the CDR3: TGTGCCAGCAGCTTAGTGGCAGGGCCCACTGAAGCTTTCTTT.

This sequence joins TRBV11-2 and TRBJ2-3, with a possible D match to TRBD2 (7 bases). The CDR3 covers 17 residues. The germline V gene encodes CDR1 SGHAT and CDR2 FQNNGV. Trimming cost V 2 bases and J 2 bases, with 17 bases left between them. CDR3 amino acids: CASSLRGGGGHTDTQYF. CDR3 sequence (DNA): TGTGCCAGCAGCTTACGAGGTGGGGGGGGCCACACAGATACGCAGTATTTT.

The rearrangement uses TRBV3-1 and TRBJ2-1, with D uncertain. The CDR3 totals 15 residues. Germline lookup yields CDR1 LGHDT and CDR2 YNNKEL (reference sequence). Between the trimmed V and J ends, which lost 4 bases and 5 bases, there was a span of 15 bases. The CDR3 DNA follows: TGTGCCAGCAGCCCGTCAGCTTTTCCCGACAATGAGCAGTTCTTC. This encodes CASSPSAFPDNEQFF.

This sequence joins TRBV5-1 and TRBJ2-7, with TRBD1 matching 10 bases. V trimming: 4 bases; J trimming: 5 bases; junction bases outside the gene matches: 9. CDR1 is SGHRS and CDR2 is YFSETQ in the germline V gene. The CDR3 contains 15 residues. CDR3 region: CASSLRTGGGNEQYF. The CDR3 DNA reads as TGCGCCAGCAGCCTTAGGACAGGGGGAGGCAACGAGCAGTACTTC.

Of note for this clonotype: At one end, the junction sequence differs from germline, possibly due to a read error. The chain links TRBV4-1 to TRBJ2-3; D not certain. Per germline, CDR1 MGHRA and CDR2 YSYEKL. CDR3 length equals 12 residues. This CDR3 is CGSSQDGNTQYF. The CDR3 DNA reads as TGCGGCAGCAGCCAAGACGGAAATACGCAGTATTTT.

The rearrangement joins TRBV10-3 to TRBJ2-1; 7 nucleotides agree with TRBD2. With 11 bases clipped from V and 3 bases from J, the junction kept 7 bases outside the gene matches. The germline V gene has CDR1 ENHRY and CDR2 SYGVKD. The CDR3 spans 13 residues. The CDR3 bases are TGTGCCGTAAGGCGGGAGATCTACAATGAGCAGTTCTTC. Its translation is CAVRREIYNEQFF.

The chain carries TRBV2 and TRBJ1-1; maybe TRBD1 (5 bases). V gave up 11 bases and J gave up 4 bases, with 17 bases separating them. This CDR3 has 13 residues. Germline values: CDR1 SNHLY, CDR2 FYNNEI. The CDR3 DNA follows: TGTGCCTCAGCGGAGGAAGGGACCACTGAAGCTTTCTTT. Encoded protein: CASAEEGTTEAFF.

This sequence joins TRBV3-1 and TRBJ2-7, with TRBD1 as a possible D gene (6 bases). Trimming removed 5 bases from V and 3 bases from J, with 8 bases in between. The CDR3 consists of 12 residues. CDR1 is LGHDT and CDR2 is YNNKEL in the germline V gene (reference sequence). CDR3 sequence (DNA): TGTGCCAGCAGCATCAGGGGCTACGAGCAGTACTTC. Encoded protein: CASSIRGYEQYF.